The 23 T cell receptor beta chains below come from one sample, sequenced in a study of identical twins. TCRdb fed the 5' RACE reads into MiXCR, producing one record per CDR3 protein. The sample carries hundreds of thousands of distinct CDR3 sequences, around 6% recorded once. Sequencing used naive T cells sorted from blood. Receptors originate from a man aged 18-30 years in good health.

The chain carries TRBV3-1 and TRBJ2-1; D not certain. The germline CDR1 and CDR2 sequences are LGHDT and YNNKEL (reference sequence). The CDR3 consists of 15 residues. V lost 0 bases to trimming and J lost 3 bases, with 9 bases between them. CDR3 in amino acids: CASSQDKGSYNEQFF. Written as DNA, the CDR3 is TGTGCCAGCAGCCAAGATAAGGGCAGCTACAATGAGCAGTTCTTC.

In this sample, this clonotype turned up many times. J is TRBJ2-3 and V is TRBV28, with D unclear. CDR1 MDHEN and CDR2 SYDVKM come from the germline V gene. V was trimmed by 11 bases and J by 8 bases, leaving 26 bases between them. CDR3 size: 15 residues. The CDR3 loop reads CACRPGPTILGTQYF. DNA of the CDR3: TGTGCCTGTAGGCCCGGACCCACAATCCTCGGTACGCAGTATTTT.

This clonotype has a count of ten or more. This chain uses TRBV20-1 with TRBJ2-1; 7 bases map to TRBD2. There are 14 residues in the CDR3. With V trimmed by 0 bases and J by 3 bases, 2 bases remained unmatched. Germline loops: CDR1 DFQATT, CDR2 SNEGSKA (reference sequence). The CDR3: CSARDASGYNEQFF. In nucleotides, the CDR3 is TGCAGTGCTAGAGATGCTAGCGGCTACAATGAGCAGTTCTTC.

This clonotype has a count of ten or more. The chain links TRBV2 to TRBJ1-1; the D gene is possibly TRBD1 (6 bases). Germline assignment: CDR1 SNHLY and CDR2 FYNNEI. V lost 6 bases to trimming and J lost 0 bases, with 11 bases between them. This CDR3 comprises 14 residues. The CDR3 sequence is CASRGGGMNTEAFF. The CDR3 DNA follows: TGTGCCAGCAGAGGGGGGGGTATGAACACTGAAGCTTTCTTT.

This clonotype was seen only a few times. The chain combines TRBV10-3 with TRBJ1-6; TRBD1 might be the D (6 bases). Germline assignment: CDR1 ENHRY and CDR2 SYGVKD. The CDR3 runs 15 residues. Trimming took 6 bases from V and 11 from J, leaving 20 bases between them. CDR3: CAIRLSGQVSAPLHF. CDR3 DNA: TGTGCCATCAGGCTATCGGGACAAGTCTCTGCACCCCTCCACTTT.

Ten or more counts support this clonotype. The rearrangement joins TRBV5-1 to TRBJ2-7; D remains ambiguous. Germline values: CDR1 SGHRS, CDR2 YFSETQ. CDR3 length: 14 residues. V lost 0 bases and J lost 3, with 10 bases in between. In nucleotides, the CDR3 is TGCGCCAGCAGCTTGGTTGCAGGAAACTACGAGCAGTACGTC. This gives the protein CASSLVAGNYEQYV.

This clonotype was seen more than once but under ten times. The chain has TRBV2 and TRBJ2-7; D perhaps matches TRBD2 (5 bases). The CDR3 loop spans 12 amino acids. V was trimmed by 7 bases and J by 3 bases, leaving 10 bases between them. CDR1 and CDR2 (germline): SNHLY, FYNNEI. CDR3: CASNRDIYEQYV. The CDR3 nucleotides read TGTGCCAGCAATCGGGATATCTACGAGCAGTACGTC.

The chain has TRBV27 and TRBJ2-1, with D possibly being TRBD1 (5 bases). The CDR3 consists of 15 residues. Trimming left V 1 base short and J 5 bases short, with 12 bases between. Germline V gene sequence: CDR1 MNHEY, CDR2 SMNVEV (reference sequence). The CDR3 coding sequence is TGTGCCAGCAGTTTATACCATGGACAAAACAATGAGCAGTTCTTC. Protein product: CASSLYHGQNNEQFF.

This clonotype was recorded many times. The rearrangement links TRBV6-2 or TRBV6-3 to TRBJ2-1; possible D gene TRBD1, 6 bases. Trimming pared 2 bases from V and 4 bases from J, leaving 18 bases between. The CDR3 contains 17 residues. From germline, CDR1 is MNHEY and CDR2 SVGEGT. CDR3 nucleotides: TGTGCCAGCAGTTACCCAAAGAGGACAGATAAGTACAATGAGCAGTTCTTC. Its translation: CASSYPKRTDKYNEQFF.

In its sample, this clonotype was seen many times. The chain links TRBV4-1 to TRBJ2-1; D is ambiguous. CDR1 MGHRA and CDR2 YSYEKL come from the germline V gene. Trimming shortened V by 2 bases and J by 2 bases, and 19 bases separated the two germline ends. The CDR3 is 18 residues long. The CDR3, as DNA: TGCGCCAGCAGCCAACTCGTCCGGTTAGCAGGTACCTACAATGAGCAGTTCTTC. Protein: CASSQLVRLAGTYNEQFF.

This clonotype appeared many times. J is TRBJ1-2 and V is TRBV3-1; no reliable D call. Germline CDR1 reads LGHDT; CDR2 reads YNNKEL (reference sequence). This CDR3 has 14 residues. Trimming took off 6 bases at V and 8 bases at J, with 19 bases between the two ends. CDR3 amino acids: CASSQKGGLEGYTF. The CDR3 DNA reads TGTGCCAGCAGTCAAAAAGGCGGACTCGAGGGCTACACCTTC.

This clonotype came up many times. The rearrangement links TRBV6-5 to TRBJ2-3; D tentatively reads TRBD1 or TRBD2 (5 bases each). Between the trimmed V and J ends, which lost 7 bases and 6 bases, there was a span of 11 bases. Germline CDR1 reads MNHEY; CDR2 reads SVGAGI. The CDR3 runs to 12 residues. The CDR3 sequence is CASTDWGDTQYF. The CDR3 DNA follows: TGTGCCAGCACCGACTGGGGGGATACGCAGTATTTT.

This clonotype was detected only a few times. The chain joins TRBV20-1 to TRBJ2-2, with D maybe TRBD2 (5 bases). The CDR3 runs 15 residues. The V gene's germline CDR1 is DFQATT and CDR2 SNEGSKA (reference sequence). Trimming removed 6 bases from V and 3 bases from J, with 17 bases in between. The CDR3 DNA is TGCAGTGCGCGGACGAGGGATTTGTACACCGGGGAGCTGTTTTTT. Its protein is CSARTRDLYTGELFF.

This clonotype was picked up many times. This chain joins TRBV29-1 and TRBJ2-1; 7 bases are a match to TRBD1. The germline V gene encodes CDR1 SQVTM and CDR2 ANQGSEA. J gave up 5 bases and V 5 bases, and 6 bases lay outside the gene matches. This CDR3 has 13 residues. CDR3 nucleotide sequence: TGCAGCGTTAGAGACAGGGTACACAATGAGCAGTTCTTC. It translates to CSVRDRVHNEQFF.

V usage is TRBV18 and J usage is TRBJ1-4; 9 bases align to TRBD1. The CDR3 runs 14 residues. J was trimmed by 6 bases and V by 5 bases; bases with no gene match: 4. Germline CDR1 is KGHSH and CDR2 is LQKENI. CDR3 residues: CASSMRTGDEKLFF. Written as DNA, the CDR3 is TGTGCCAGCTCAATGAGGACAGGGGATGAAAAACTGTTTTTT.

This clonotype was observed a few times. The rearrangement uses TRBV5-1 and TRBJ2-6; the D is unclear. V shed 0 bases and J shed 4 bases, with 5 bases lying between them. This CDR3 region has 14 residues. Per the germline V gene, CDR1 is SGHRS and CDR2 is YFSETQ. The CDR3 reads CASSLERGANVLTF. As DNA, the CDR3 is TGCGCCAGCAGCTTGGAACGCGGGGCCAACGTCCTGACTTTC. The full variable domain, with the rest looked up from reference TRBV5-1 and TRBJ2-6, is KAGVTQTPRYLIKTRGQQVTLSCSPISGHRSVSWYQQTPGQGLQFLFEYFSETQRNKGNFPGRFSGRQFSNSRSEMNVSTLELGDSALYLCASSLERGANVLTFGAGSRLTVL.

This clonotype was seen repeatedly, ten times or more. This chain links TRBV15 with TRBJ2-7; 8 positions agree with TRBD1. Trimming cost V 5 bases and J 2 bases; bases outside gene matches: 5. Germline V lookup: CDR1 LNHNV, CDR2 YYDKDF (reference sequence). This CDR3 comprises 14 residues. CDR3 sequence (DNA): TGTGCCACCAGCCCTGACAGGGGCCCCTACGAGCAGTACTTC. It yields the protein CATSPDRGPYEQYF.

The gene calls are TRBV24-1 and TRBJ2-7, with a weak D call TRBD1 (6 bases). CDR1 is KGHDR, CDR2 SFDVKD, per germline. The CDR3 totals 13 residues. V gave up 3 bases and J gave up 7 bases, with 12 bases separating them. CDR3: CATSDLQRGEQYF. The CDR3, as DNA: TGTGCCACCAGTGATCTTCAGAGGGGGGAGCAGTACTTC.

CDR3 DNA: TGTGCCAGCAGTATCCACGCGGCAGCCGGAGGGTCCCAGTACTTC. It is translated as CASSIHAAAGGSQYF. The chain couples TRBV28 to TRBJ2-5; tentative D call: TRBD2 (6 bases). Germline-derived CDR1 and CDR2 are MDHEN and SYDVKM. This CDR3 has 15 amino acids. V dropped 5 bases and J dropped 9 bases, with 22 bases sitting between them.

This clonotype was seen at least ten times. The chain carries TRBV7-2 and TRBJ2-6, with D uncertain. V lost 3 bases, J lost 0 bases, and 6 bases lay in between. Germline CDR1 reads SGHTA; CDR2 reads FQGNSA. The CDR3 is 15 residues long. The CDR3 DNA reads as TGTGCCAGCAGCTTCAGCCCCTCTGGGGCCAACGTCCTGACTTTC. Amino acid sequence: CASSFSPSGANVLTF.

This clonotype has a count of ten or more. V and J are TRBV29-1 and TRBJ2-5; 9 bases are shared with TRBD2. The V gene's germline CDR1 is SQVTM and CDR2 ANQGSEA. This CDR3 contains 13 residues. V lost 2 bases, J lost 4 bases, and 2 bases stayed unmatched. The CDR3, as DNA: TGCAGCGTTGAACCGCGGGGGGGAGAGACCCAGTACTTC. Translated, it gives CSVEPRGGETQYF.

The chain joins TRBV24-1 to TRBJ2-2; D might be TRBD1 (6 bases). V lost 4 bases, J lost 4 bases, and 18 bases lay in between. Germline V gene lookup returns CDR1 KGHDR and CDR2 SFDVKD. CDR3 length: 17 amino acids. The CDR3 region is CATSDNTGLVPTGELFF. CDR3 nucleotide sequence: TGTGCCACCAGTGACAACACAGGGCTCGTGCCCACCGGGGAGCTGTTTTTT.

The chain has TRBV5-1 and TRBJ2-7; TRBD2 matches at 9 bases. Germline-derived CDR1 and CDR2 are SGHRS and YFSETQ. V lost 0 bases, J lost 1 base, and 5 bases stayed unmatched. The CDR3 has 16 residues. Written as DNA, the CDR3 is TGCGCCAGCAGCTTGGGACTAGCGGAACGATCCTACGAGCAGTACTTC. It codes for CASSLGLAERSYEQYF.